This TCR beta chain was recovered during a study of T cell clones after liver transplantation. The repertoire was sequenced with immunoSEQ multiplex PCR; TCRdb's copy has only in-frame clones and lacks some. The sample yields tens of thousands of clones, under 85% seen once. Remarks on this clone: What it binds is not known.

The CDR3 sequence is 14 residues long. Between the trimmed V and J ends, which lost 0 bases and 3 bases, there was a span of 9 bases. The germline CDR1 and CDR2 sequences are SGDLS and YYNGEE. Overall study findings and caveats: Small, mixed patient groups and varying post-transplant times limit these conclusions.

The gene calls are TRBV9 and TRBJ1-1, with a weak D call TRBD1 (5 bases). Material: CD4+ T cells from blood, obtained at the 22-month timepoint. This sequence was found in a human patient who received a liver transplant. Some T cells may have originated in the graft donor. Here the CDR3 DNA reads TGTGCCAGCAGCGTAGCTTTAGGGGACACTGAAGCTTTCTTT. Translated, it gives CASSVALGDTEAFF.